Sequencing of this T cell receptor (beta chain) was carried out in a study of T-cell memory formation after mild COVID-19 listed by TCRdb under 2021. About the full investigation: TCR sequence clusters from the two donors were largely donor specific. T-cell clones expanding and contracting after mild COVID-19 in two donors were tracked by longitudinal TCRalpha and TCRbeta repertoire sequencing. The cohort was made up of two young adult volunteers, one female and one male, who were previously healthy. The research as a whole found: Only two mild cases were covered by the study, and larger cohorts that include severe cases with pre-infection samples were considered necessary. Contracting CD4+ clones appeared mostly in the CM and EM memory subsets, whereas CD8+ clones were enriched in EMRA. Some responding clones were found in pre-infection memory, which suggests that pre-existing cross-reactive memory T cells took part in the SARS-CoV-2 response. Clones contracting from day 15 to 85 had balanced CD4/CD8 phenotypes, while a second wave expanding from day 15 to 37 was biased towards CD4+. Whether the second-wave clones peaking on day 37 were SARS-CoV-2 specific was not confirmed.

V lost 6 bases and J lost 3 bases, and the count of bases not matched to a germline gene is 7. The CDR3, cysteine through phenylalanine, is 13 amino acids long. The sequence is cut down to CDR3 DNA, 39 bases in frame from base 1. The germline V gene supplies CDR1 SQVTM and CDR2 ANQGSEA. Data came from an Illumina NovaSeq 6000. TCRalpha and TCRbeta cDNA libraries were constructed by 5'RACE with constant-segment primers, with sample barcodes and unique molecular identifiers being introduced. RNA was extracted from every sample with Trizol reagent. Library amplification was performed in two PCR steps, and a second sample barcode and Illumina TruSeq adapters were introduced in the second step. The libraries were sequenced on an Illumina NovaSeq using 2 x 150 bp paired-end reads. From the authors' description of their analysis: Demultiplexing of reads and collapsing into UMI-guided consensus sequences were performed with migec v1.2.7. Using mixcr v2.1.11, UMI consensuses were aligned to TRA and TRB V and J templates and then assembled into clonotypes. Expanded or contracted clonotypes were those called significant by both edgeR and NoisET, with noise models trained on biological replicates. edgeR calls used a false discovery rate-adjusted p below 0.01 and a log2 fold-change threshold of 1. As an exploratory analysis of dynamics, max-normalized trajectories of the 1000 most abundant clonotypes were examined by PCA with hierarchical clustering. Each responding clone was given a CD4 or CD8 phenotype based on the CD4+ and CD8+ repertoires, which had been sequenced separately. Clones were called with MiXCR by TCRdb after fastp trimmed the public reads at Q25, and only in-frame beta chains were retained. Each record represents a unique CDR3 protein, reported with the most common genes and DNA among its rows. TCRdb's processing, not the authors' own work, is the source of the V and J calls. The sample yields about 440,000 distinct CDR3 sequences; 15% to 25% were counted once. The ten biggest clones cover about 8.1% of the sample.

Regarding this clonotype: Its specific antigen is unknown. No per-base quality is available; no much larger clone lies one base away.

Ficoll-Paque density gradient centrifugation was used to isolate PBMCs. The material sequenced was PBMCs or a T cell subset sorted from them (not recorded which). The sequence links TRBV29-1 to TRBJ2-7, and 8 bases in between align with TRBD1. This clonotype originated in an adult woman who had mild COVID-19 (a few samples of this study predate the infection). The sample titles of this study are shuffled in the database, so cell type and time point are left out; the donor was told from shared clones. The CDR3 protein is CSVAGTGLYEQYF. The DNA sequence is TGCAGCGTCGCCGGGACAGGACTCTACGAGCAGTACTTC.